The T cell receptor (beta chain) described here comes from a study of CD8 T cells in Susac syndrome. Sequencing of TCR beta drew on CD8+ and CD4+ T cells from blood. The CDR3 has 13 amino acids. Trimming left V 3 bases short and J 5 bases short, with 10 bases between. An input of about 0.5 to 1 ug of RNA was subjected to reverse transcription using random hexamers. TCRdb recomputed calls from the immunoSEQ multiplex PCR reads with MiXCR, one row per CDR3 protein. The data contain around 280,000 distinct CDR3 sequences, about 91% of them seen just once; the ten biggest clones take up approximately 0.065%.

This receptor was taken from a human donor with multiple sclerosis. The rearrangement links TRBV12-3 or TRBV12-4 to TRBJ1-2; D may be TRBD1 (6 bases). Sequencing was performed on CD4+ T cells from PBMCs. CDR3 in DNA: TGTGCCAGCAGTTTTTCCCAGGGGTATGGCTACACCTTC. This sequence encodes CASSFSQGYGYTF.